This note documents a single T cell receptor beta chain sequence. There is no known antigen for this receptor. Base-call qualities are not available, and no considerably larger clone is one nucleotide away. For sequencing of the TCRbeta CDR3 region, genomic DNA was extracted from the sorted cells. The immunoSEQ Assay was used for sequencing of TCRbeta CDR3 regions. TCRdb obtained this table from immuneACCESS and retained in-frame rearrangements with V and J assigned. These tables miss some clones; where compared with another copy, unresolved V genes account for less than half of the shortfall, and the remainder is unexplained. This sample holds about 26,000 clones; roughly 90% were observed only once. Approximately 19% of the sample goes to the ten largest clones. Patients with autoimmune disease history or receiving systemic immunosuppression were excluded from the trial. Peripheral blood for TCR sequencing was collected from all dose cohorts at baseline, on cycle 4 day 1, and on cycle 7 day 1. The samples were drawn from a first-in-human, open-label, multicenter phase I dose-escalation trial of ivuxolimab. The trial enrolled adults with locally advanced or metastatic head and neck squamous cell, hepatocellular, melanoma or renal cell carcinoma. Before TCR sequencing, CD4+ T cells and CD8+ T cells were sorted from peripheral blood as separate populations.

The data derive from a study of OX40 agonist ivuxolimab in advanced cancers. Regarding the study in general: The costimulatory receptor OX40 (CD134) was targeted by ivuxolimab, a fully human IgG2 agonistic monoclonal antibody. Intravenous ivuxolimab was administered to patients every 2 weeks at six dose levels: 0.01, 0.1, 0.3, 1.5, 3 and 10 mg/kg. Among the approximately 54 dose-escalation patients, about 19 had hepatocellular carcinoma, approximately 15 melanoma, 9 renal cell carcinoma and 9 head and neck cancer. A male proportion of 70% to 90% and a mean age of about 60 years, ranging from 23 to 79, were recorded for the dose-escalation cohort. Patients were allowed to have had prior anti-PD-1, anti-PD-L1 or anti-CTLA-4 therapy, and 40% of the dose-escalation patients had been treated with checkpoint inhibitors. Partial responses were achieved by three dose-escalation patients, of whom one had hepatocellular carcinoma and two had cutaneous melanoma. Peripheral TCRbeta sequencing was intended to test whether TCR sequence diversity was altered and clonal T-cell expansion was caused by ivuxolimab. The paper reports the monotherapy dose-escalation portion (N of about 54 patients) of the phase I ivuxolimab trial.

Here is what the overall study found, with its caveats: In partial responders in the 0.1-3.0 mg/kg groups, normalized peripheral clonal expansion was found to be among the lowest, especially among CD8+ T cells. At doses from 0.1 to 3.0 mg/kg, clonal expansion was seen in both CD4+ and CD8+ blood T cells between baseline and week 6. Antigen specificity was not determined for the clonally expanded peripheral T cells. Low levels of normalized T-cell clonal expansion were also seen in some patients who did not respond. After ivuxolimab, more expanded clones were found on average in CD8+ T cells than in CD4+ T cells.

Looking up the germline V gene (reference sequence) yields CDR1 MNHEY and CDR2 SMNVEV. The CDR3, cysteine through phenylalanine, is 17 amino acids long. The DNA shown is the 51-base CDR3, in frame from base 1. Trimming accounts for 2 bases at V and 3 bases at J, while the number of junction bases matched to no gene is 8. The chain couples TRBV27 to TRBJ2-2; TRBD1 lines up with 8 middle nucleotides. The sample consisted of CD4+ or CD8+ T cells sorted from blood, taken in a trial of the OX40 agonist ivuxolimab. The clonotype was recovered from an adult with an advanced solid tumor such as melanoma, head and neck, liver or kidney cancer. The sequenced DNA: TGTGCCAGCAGTTTAAGGAGGAGACAGGGGCACACCGGGGAGCTGTTTTTT. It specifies CASSLRRRQGHTGELFF.